This is a list of T cell receptor beta chains from one sample in a study of blood T cell repertoires in COVID-19. Assay: immunoSEQ multiplex PCR; the TCRdb copy retains only in-frame clones and omits some. The sample lists around 280,000 clones; more than 85% were seen once. Sequencing was carried out using peripheral blood. The receptors here all came from a man between 70 and 80 years old with acute or convalescent COVID-19. The CDR3 runs from the conserved cysteine through the conserved F or W. Fields, in order: D gene, J gene, clone size, V gene, CDR3 protein, CDR3 DNA. D genes are given only for firm matches. Clone size is shown for a subset of rows, as once, few, many or a class of expanded clone.

TRBD2	TRBJ2-1	.	TRBV25-1	CASRGSSGRADYNEQFF	TGTGCCAGCAGAGGGTCTAGCGGGAGGGCTGATTACAATGAGCAGTTCTTC
TRBD1	TRBJ1-6	.	TRBV5-1	CASSLATTGPNSPLHF	TGCGCCAGCAGCTTGGCCACGACAGGGCCCAATTCACCCCTCCACTTT
.	TRBJ1-6	.	TRBV5-4	CASSLVEEQGSDSPLHF	TGTGCCAGCAGCTTGGTGGAAGAACAGGGTTCCGATTCACCCCTCCACTTT
.	TRBJ1-2	.	TRBV7-2	CASTSEGMFGYTF	TGTGCCAGCACCTCCGAGGGCATGTTTGGCTACACCTTC
TRBD1	TRBJ1-6	once	TRBV28	CASSRDSGRSPLHF	TGTGCCAGCAGTCGGGACAGTGGACGTTCACCCCTCCACTTT
.	TRBJ2-6	.	TRBV19	CASSLEQGFPSGANVLTF	TGTGCCAGTAGTCTGGAACAGGGCTTTCCCTCTGGGGCCAACGTCCTGACTTTC
TRBD2	TRBJ2-7	once	TRBV20-1	CSASKTSGGAYEQYF	TGCAGTGCTAGTAAAACTAGCGGGGGGGCCTACGAGCAGTACTTC
TRBD1	TRBJ1-2	.	TRBV30	CAYRGRIGYTF	TGTGCCTACAGGGGGCGGATTGGCTACACCTTC
.	TRBJ2-3	once	TRBV5-1	CASSPGSTDTQYF	TGCGCCAGCAGCCCCGGGAGCACAGATACGCAGTATTTT
TRBD2	TRBJ2-3	.	TRBV27	CASRVSGRGGTDTQYF	TGTGCCAGCAGGGTTAGCGGGAGGGGGGGGACAGATACGCAGTATTTT
TRBD1	TRBJ1-4	once	TRBV4-3	CASSLSPGGYLNEKLFF	TGCGCCAGCAGCCTTAGCCCAGGGGGCTACCTTAATGAAAAACTGTTTTTT
.	TRBJ2-3	.	TRBV4-3	CASRPTSTDTQYF	TGCGCCAGCAGACCTACTAGCACAGATACGCAGTATTTT
TRBD2	TRBJ2-1	.	TRBV4-2	CASTPTGLAYNEQFF	TGTGCCAGCACCCCTACGGGACTAGCGTACAATGAGCAGTTCTTC
TRBD1	TRBJ2-2	.	TRBV4-1	CASSPGTGVAGELFF	TGCGCCAGCAGCCCCGGGACAGGGGTTGCCGGGGAGCTGTTTTTT
.	TRBJ1-1	.	TRBV5-1	CASSETDFEAFF	TGCGCCAGCAGCGAGACAGACTTTGAAGCTTTCTTT
.	TRBJ1-4	.	TRBV6-1	CASSEVPGPTNEKLFF	TGTGCCAGCAGTGAAGTTCCAGGGCCCACTAATGAAAAACTGTTTTTT
TRBD2	TRBJ2-7	once	TRBV6-5	CASRGLAGVSYEQYF	TGTGCCAGCAGGGGACTAGCGGGAGTAAGTTACGAGCAGTACTTC
.	TRBJ2-5	few	TRBV19	CASRAGGLGQETQYF	TGTGCCAGTAGAGCGGGTGGGCTGGGACAAGAGACCCAGTACTTC
TRBD1	TRBJ1-2	.	TRBV15	CATSRDGQGYYGYTF	TGTGCCACCAGCAGAGATGGACAGGGTTACTATGGCTACACCTTC
TRBD1	TRBJ1-2	.	TRBV7-9	CASSARRQGQGYGYTF	TGTGCCAGCAGCGCGAGACGACAGGGGCAGGGCTATGGCTACACCTTC
TRBD2	TRBJ2-2	.	TRBV2	CASSLAGGNTGELFF	TGTGCCAGCAGTCTAGCGGGGGGGAACACCGGGGAGCTGTTTTTT
TRBD1	TRBJ2-2	.	TRBV11-2	CASSVTGASPGELFF	TGTGCCAGCAGCGTCACAGGGGCGAGCCCCGGGGAGCTGTTTTTT
.	TRBJ1-3	.	TRBV18	CASSPGQGNTIYF	TGTGCCAGCTCACCAGGCCAGGGAAACACCATATATTTT
.	TRBJ1-5	.	TRBV15	CATSRGSYSNQPQHF	TGTGCCACCAGCAGAGGTAGTTATAGCAATCAGCCCCAGCATTTT
.	TRBJ2-2	.	TRBV5-1	CASSWNRVTGELFF	TGCGCCAGCAGCTGGAACAGGGTCACCGGGGAGCTGTTTTTT
.	TRBJ2-1	.	TRBV19	CASSIITGNNEQFF	TGTGCCAGTAGTATAATTACGGGGAACAATGAGCAGTTCTTC
TRBD2	TRBJ2-7	.	TRBV4-3	CASSQEGRVSEQYF	TGCGCCAGCAGCCAAGAGGGGAGGGTATCCGAGCAGTACTTC
.	TRBJ1-2	.	TRBV4-2	CASSQAVYAKNYGYTF	TGTGCCAGCAGCCAGGCCGTGTATGCAAAAAACTATGGCTACACCTTC
.	TRBJ2-7	.	TRBV9	CASSVSGDRGSSYEQYF	TGTGCCAGCAGCGTATCCGGCGATAGGGGCAGCTCCTACGAGCAGTACTTC
TRBD1	TRBJ2-1	.	TRBV5-6	CASSLPGQGAVNEQFF	TGTGCCAGCAGCTTACCGGGACAGGGGGCCGTCAATGAGCAGTTCTTC
.	TRBJ1-2	.	TRBV19	CASSIGSGVTRGYTF	TGTGCCAGTAGTATAGGGTCGGGGGTGACAAGAGGCTACACCTTC
TRBD1	TRBJ1-4	.	TRBV29-1	CSVGDRLNEKLFF	TGCAGCGTGGGGGACAGACTTAATGAAAAACTGTTTTTT
.	TRBJ1-2	.	TRBV28	CASRTTGAAGYTF	TGTGCCAGCAGGACGACAGGTGCCGCGGGCTACACCTTC
TRBD2	TRBJ2-1	once	TRBV27	CASREAGSSYNEQFF	TGTGCCAGCAGAGAAGCGGGGAGCTCCTACAATGAGCAGTTCTTC
.	TRBJ1-2	.	TRBV4-3	CASSQGRTNYGYTF	TGCGCCAGCAGCCAGGGGAGAACCAACTATGGCTACACCTTC
.	TRBJ2-7	.	TRBV10-1	CARRNRDPYEQYF	TGCGCCAGAAGAAACAGGGATCCCTACGAGCAGTACTTC
TRBD1	TRBJ1-4	.	TRBV7-2	CASKIQGPGEKLFF	TGTGCCAGCAAGATACAGGGGCCGGGTGAAAAACTGTTTTTT
.	TRBJ2-1	few	TRBV3-1/TRBV3-2	CASSQDPRDSPFF	TGTGCCAGCAGCCAAGATCCCCGGGATTCCCCGTTCTTC
.	TRBJ2-5	once	TRBV12-3/TRBV12-4	CASSLGGKETQYF	TGTGCCAGCAGTTTGGGGGGAAAAGAGACCCAGTACTTC
TRBD1	TRBJ2-1	.	TRBV4-1	CASSQGQGTGNYNEQFF	TGCGCCAGCAGCCAAGGACAGGGGACAGGGAATTACAATGAGCAGTTCTTC
TRBD1	TRBJ1-2	.	TRBV3-1/TRBV3-2	CASSQTGGRPNYGYTF	TGTGCCAGTAGCCAGACAGGGGGCCGCCCCAACTATGGCTACACCTTC
.	TRBJ1-4	few	TRBV7-9	CASSLGGVLAEKLFF	TGTGCCAGCAGCTTAGGCGGGGTACTTGCTGAAAAACTGTTTTTT
.	TRBJ1-6	.	TRBV15	CATSRAPLNSPLHF	TGTGCCACCAGCAGAGCCCCTTTAAATTCACCCCTCCACTTT
TRBD1	TRBJ1-6	.	TRBV6-5	CASSYSTGENSPLHF	TGTGCCAGCAGTTACTCGACAGGGGAGAATTCACCCCTCCACTTT
.	TRBJ1-3	.	TRBV3-1/TRBV3-2	CASSETTGGNTIYF	TGTGCCAGCAGCGAAACGACAGGAGGAAACACCATATATTTT